The sequence of this T cell receptor (beta chain) was determined in a study of cytomegalovirus exposure and HLA in healthy donors. Whole-study results and caveats: The study labeled roughly 160 TCR beta chains cytomegalovirus-associated. A later analysis reported that several of the most significant clusters appeared to be linked to common viral pathogens, among them Epstein-Barr virus. There were a few CMV-associated chains whose specificity for CMV antigens was confirmed in vitro. Reported performance of the classifier showed diagnosis of cytomegalovirus status with high specificity and sensitivity.

About this clone: Its antigen is currently unknown.

The CDR3 extends over 14 amino acids. V lost 4 bases and J lost 7; bases outside the gene matches: 7. Germline assignment: CDR1 SNHLY and CDR2 FYNNEI. 60 Vbeta and 13 Jbeta primers were used in PCR. Clones were read by immunoSEQ multiplex PCR, and TCRdb kept only the in-frame ones, dropping some. The repertoire holds around 190,000 clones, with approximately 80% as singletons. The J gene is TRBJ2-7, the V gene TRBV2; 10 bases agree with TRBD2. The receptor's source is a woman aged 25 to 45 in good health and CMV-seronegative. Sequencing was carried out using PBMCs. The CDR3 is CASSALAGRGEQYF. As DNA, the CDR3 is TGTGCCAGCAGTGCACTAGCGGGGCGAGGGGAGCAGTACTTC.